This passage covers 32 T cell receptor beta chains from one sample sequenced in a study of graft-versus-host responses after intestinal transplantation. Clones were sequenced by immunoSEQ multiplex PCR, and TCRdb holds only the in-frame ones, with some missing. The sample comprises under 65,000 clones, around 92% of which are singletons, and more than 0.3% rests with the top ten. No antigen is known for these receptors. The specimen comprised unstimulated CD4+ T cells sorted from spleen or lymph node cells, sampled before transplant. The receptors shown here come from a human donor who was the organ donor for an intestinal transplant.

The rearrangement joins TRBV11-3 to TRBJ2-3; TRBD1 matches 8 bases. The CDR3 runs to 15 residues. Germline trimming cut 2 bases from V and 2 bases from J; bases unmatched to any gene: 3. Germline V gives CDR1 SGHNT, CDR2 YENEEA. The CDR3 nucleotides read TGTGCCAGCAGCTTACAGGGGGCCAACACAGATACGCAGTATTTT. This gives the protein CASSLQGANTDTQYF.

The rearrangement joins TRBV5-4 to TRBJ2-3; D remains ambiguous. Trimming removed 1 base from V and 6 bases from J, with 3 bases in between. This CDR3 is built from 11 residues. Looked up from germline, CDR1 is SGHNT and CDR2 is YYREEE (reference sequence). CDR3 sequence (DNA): TGTGCCAGCAGCTTGAGGGATACGCAGTATTTT. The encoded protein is CASSLRDTQYF.

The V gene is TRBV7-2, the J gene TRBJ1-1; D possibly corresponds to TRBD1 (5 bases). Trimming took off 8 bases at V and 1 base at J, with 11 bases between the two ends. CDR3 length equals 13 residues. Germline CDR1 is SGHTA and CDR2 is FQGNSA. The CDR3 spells CASGRQTNTEAFF. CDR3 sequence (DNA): TGTGCCAGCGGGAGACAGACGAACACTGAAGCTTTCTTT.

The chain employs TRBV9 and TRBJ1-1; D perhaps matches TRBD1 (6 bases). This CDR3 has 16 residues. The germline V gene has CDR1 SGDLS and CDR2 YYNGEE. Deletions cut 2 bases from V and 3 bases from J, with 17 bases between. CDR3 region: CASSVDNLDRHTEAFF. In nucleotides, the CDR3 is TGTGCCAGCAGCGTGGACAACCTCGACAGGCACACTGAAGCTTTCTTT.

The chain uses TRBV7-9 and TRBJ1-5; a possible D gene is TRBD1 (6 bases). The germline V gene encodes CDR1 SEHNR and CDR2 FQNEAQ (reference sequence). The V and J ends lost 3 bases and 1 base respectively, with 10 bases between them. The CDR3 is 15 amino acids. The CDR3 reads CASSLGGRSNQPQHF. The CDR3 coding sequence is TGTGCCAGCAGCTTGGGGGGCCGGAGCAATCAGCCCCAGCATTTT.

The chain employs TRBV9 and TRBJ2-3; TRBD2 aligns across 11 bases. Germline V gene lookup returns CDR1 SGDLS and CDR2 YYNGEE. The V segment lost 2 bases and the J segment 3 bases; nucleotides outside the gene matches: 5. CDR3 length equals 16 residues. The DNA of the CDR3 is TGTGCCAGCAGCGTCCTAGCGGGGGGTTTAACAGATACGCAGTATTTT. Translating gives CASSVLAGGLTDTQYF.

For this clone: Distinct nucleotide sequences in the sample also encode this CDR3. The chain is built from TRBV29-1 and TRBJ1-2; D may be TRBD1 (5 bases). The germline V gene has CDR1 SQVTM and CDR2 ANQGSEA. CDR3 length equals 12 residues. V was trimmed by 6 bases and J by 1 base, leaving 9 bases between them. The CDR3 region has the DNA TGCAGCGTACGAGACAGTAACTATGGCTACACCTTC. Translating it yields CSVRDSNYGYTF.

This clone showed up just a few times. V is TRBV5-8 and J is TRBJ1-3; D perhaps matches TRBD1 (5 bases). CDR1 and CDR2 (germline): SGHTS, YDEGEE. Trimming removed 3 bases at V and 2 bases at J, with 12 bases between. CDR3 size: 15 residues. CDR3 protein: CASSSLRGAGNTIYF. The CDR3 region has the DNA TGTGCCAGCAGCTCATTGCGGGGGGCTGGAAACACCATATATTTT.

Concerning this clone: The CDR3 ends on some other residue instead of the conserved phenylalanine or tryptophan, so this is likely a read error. CDR3 nucleotides: TGTGCCAGCAGCGGGTTCTCAAGGAACGAGCAGTACCTC. Translated: CASSGFSRNEQYL. The chain employs TRBV7-2 and TRBJ2-7; D is unclear. V lost 5 bases and J lost 5, with 13 bases in between. The CDR3 spans 13 residues. Germline lookup yields CDR1 SGHTA and CDR2 FQGNSA.

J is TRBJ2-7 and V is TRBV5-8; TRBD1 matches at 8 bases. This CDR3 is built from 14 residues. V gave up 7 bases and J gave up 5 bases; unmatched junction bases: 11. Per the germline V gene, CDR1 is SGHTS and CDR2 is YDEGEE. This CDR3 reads CASRTLGQGNEQYF. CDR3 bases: TGTGCCAGCCGAACTCTCGGACAGGGAAACGAGCAGTACTTC.

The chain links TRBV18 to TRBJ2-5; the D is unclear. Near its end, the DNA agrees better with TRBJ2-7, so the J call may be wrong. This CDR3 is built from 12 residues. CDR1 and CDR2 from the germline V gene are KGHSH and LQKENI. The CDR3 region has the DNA TGTGCCAGCTCACCAGGTAGCTACGAGCAGTACTTC. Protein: CASSPGSYEQYF.

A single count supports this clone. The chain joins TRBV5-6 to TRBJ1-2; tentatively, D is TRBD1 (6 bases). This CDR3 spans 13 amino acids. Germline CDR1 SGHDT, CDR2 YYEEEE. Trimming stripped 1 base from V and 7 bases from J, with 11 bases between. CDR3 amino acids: CASSLSQGGGYTF. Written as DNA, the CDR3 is TGTGCCAGCAGCTTGTCCCAAGGGGGTGGCTACACCTTC.

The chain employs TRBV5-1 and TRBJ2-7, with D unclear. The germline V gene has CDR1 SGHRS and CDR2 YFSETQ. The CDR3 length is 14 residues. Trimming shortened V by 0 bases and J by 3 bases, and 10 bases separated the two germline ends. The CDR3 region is CASSLDGHYYEQYF. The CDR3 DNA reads TGCGCCAGCAGCTTGGATGGTCATTACTACGAGCAGTACTTC.

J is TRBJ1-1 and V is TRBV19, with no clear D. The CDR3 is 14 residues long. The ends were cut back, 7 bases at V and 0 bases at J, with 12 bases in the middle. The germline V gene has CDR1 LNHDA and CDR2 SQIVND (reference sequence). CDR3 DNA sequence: TGTGCCAGTAAAAGTTCCCCGTTGAACACTGAAGCTTTCTTT. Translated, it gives CASKSSPLNTEAFF.

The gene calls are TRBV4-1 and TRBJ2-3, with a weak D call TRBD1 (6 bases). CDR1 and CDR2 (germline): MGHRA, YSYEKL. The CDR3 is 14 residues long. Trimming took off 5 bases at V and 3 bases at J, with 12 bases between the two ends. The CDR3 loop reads CASSAQGGTDTQYF. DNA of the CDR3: TGCGCCAGCAGCGCACAGGGTGGAACAGATACGCAGTATTTT.

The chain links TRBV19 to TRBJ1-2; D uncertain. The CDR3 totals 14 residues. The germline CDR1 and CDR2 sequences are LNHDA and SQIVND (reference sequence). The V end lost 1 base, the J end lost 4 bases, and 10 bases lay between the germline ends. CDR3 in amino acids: CASSIVNRGYGYTF. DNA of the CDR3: TGTGCCAGTAGTATAGTCAACAGAGGCTATGGCTACACCTTC.

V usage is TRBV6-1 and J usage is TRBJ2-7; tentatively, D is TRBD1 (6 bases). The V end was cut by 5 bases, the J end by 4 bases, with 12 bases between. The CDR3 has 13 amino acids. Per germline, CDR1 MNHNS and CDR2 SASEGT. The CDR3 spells CASSRQVLYEQYF. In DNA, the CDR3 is TGTGCCAGCAGTCGACAGGTTTTGTACGAGCAGTACTTC.

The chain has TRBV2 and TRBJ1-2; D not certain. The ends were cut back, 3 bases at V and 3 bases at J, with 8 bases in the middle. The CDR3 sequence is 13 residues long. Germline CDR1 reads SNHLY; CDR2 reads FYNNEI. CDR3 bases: TGTGCCAGCAGTGATGGGATTGACTATGGCTACACCTTC. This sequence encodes CASSDGIDYGYTF. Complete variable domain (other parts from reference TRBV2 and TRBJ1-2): EPEVTQTPSHQVTQMGQEVILRCVPISNHLYFYWYRQILGQKVEFLVSFYNNEISEKSEIFDDQFSVERPDGSNFTLKIRSTKLEDSAMYFCASSDGIDYGYTFGSGTRLTVV.

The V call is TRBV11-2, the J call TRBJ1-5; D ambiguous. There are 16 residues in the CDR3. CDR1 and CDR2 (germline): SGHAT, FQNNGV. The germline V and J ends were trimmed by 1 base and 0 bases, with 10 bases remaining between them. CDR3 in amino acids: CASSLGDGYSNQPQHF. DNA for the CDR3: TGTGCCAGCAGCTTAGGCGACGGGTATAGCAATCAGCCCCAGCATTTT.

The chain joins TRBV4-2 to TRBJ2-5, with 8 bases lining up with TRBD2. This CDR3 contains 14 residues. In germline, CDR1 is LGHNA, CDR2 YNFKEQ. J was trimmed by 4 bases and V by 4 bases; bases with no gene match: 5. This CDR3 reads CASSPGLAPETQYF. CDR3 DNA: TGTGCCAGCAGCCCTGGACTAGCCCCAGAGACCCAGTACTTC.

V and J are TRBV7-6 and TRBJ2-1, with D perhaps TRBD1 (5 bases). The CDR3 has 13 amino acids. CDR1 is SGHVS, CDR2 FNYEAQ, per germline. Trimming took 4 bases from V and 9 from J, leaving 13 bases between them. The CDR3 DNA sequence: TGTGCCAGCAGCTGGAAGCAGGGAAGTGAGCAGTTCTTC. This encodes CASSWKQGSEQFF.

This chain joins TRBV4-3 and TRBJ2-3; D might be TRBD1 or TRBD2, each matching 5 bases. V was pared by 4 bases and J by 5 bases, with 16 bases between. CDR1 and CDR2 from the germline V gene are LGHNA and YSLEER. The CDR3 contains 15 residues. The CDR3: CASSLAAGSKDTQYF. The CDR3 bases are TGCGCCAGCAGCCTCGCGGCAGGGAGTAAAGATACGCAGTATTTT.

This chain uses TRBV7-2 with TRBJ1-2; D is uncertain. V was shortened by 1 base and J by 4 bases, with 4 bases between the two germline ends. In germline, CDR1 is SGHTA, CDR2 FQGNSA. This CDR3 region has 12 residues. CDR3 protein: CASSLGGYGYTF. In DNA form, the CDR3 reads TGTGCCAGCAGCTTAGGGGGCTATGGCTACACCTTC.

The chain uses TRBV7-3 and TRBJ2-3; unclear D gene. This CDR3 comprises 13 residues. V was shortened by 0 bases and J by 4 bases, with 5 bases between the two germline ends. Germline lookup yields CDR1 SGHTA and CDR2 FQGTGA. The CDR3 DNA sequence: TGTGCCAGCAGCTTAACGGGGTCAGATACGCAGTATTTT. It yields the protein CASSLTGSDTQYF.

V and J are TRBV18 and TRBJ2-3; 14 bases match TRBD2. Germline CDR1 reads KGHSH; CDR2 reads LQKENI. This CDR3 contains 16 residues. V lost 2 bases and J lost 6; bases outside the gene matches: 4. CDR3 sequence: CASSPMTSGGADTQYF. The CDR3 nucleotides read TGTGCCAGCTCACCAATGACTAGCGGGGGGGCTGATACGCAGTATTTT.

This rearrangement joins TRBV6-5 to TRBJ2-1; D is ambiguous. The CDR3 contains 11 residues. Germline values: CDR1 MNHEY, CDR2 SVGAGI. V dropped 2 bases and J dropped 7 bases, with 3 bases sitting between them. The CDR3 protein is CASSYRNEQFF. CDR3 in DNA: TGTGCCAGCAGTTACCGAAATGAGCAGTTCTTC.

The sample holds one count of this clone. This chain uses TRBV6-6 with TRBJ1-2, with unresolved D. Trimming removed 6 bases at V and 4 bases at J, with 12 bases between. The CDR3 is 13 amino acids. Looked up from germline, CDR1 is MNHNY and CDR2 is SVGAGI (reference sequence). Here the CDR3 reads CASRDHSLYGYTF. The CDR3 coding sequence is TGTGCCAGCAGAGATCACAGCCTCTATGGCTACACCTTC.

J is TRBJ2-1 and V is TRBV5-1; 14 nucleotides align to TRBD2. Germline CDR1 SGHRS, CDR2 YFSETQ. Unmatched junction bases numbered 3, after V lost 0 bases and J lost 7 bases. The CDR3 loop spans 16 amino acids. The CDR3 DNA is TGCGCCAGCAGCTTGGGACTAGCGGGGGGGAGAAATGAGCAGTTCTTC. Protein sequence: CASSLGLAGGRNEQFF.

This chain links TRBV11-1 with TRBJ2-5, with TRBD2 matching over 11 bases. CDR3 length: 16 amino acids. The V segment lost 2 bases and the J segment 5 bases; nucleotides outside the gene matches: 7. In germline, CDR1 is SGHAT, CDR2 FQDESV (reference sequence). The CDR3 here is CASSLKLAGGLETQYF. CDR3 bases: TGTGCCAGCAGCTTAAAGCTAGCGGGGGGATTGGAGACCCAGTACTTC. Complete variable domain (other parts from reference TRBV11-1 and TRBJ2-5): EAEVAQSPRYKITEKSQAVAFWCDPISGHATLYWYRQILGQGPELLVQFQDESVVDDSQLPKDRFSAERLKGVDSTLKIQPAELGDSAMYLCASSLKLAGGLETQYFGPGTRLLVL.

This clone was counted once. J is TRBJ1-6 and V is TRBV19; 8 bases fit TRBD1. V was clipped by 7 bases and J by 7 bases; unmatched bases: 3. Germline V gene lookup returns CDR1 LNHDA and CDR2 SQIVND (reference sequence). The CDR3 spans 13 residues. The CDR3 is CASTWDRNSPLHF. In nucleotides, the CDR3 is TGTGCCAGTACATGGGACAGGAATTCACCCCTCCACTTT.

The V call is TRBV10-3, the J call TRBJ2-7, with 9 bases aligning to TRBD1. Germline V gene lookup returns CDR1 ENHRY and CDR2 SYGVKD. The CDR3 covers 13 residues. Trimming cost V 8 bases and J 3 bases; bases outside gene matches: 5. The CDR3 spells CAIGGGQGYEQYF. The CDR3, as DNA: TGTGCCATCGGGGGGGGACAGGGCTACGAGCAGTACTTC.

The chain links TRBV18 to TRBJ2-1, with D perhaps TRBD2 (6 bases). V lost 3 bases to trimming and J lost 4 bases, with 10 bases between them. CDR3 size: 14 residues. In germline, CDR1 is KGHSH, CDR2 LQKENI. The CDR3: CASSPGDSYNEQFF. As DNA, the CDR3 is TGTGCCAGCTCACCCGGGGACTCTTACAATGAGCAGTTCTTC.